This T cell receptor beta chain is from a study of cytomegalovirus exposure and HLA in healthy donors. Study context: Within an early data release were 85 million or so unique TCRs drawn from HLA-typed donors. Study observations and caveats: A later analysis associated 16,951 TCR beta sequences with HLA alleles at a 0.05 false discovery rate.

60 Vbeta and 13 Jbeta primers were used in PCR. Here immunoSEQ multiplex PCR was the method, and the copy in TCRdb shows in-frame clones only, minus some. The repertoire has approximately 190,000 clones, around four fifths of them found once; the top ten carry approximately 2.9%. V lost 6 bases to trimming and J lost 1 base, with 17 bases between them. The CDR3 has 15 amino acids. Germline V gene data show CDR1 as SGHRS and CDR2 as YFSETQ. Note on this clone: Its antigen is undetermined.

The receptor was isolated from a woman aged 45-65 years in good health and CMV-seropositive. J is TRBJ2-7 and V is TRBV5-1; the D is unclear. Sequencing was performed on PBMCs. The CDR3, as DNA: TGCGCCAGCAAGCTTGGTGTTACTGAGTCCTACGAGCAGTACTTC. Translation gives CASKLGVTESYEQYF.